This T cell receptor (beta chain) was observed in a study of neoadjuvant anti-PD-1 for oral cavity cancer. TCRdb's copy holds only in-frame clones and misses some; the assay was immunoSEQ multiplex PCR. The sample records 10,000 to 15,000 clones, over 55% being singletons. V lost 8 bases and J 9 bases, leaving 21 bases between the germline ends. Germline V gene lookup returns CDR1 SGDLS and CDR2 YYNGEE. This CDR3 region has 14 residues. Described time point: after neoadjuvant nivolumab, at surgical resection. This clonotype was obtained from a person between 40 and 79 years old with oral cavity squamous cell carcinoma. Sequencing used PBMCs, obtained after nivolumab (anti-PD-1) treatment. This chain links TRBV9 with TRBJ2-1, with D perhaps matching TRBD2 (7 bases). The CDR3 is CARSLGRGGSEQFF. The CDR3, as DNA: TGTGCCAGGTCCCTGGGGAGGGGGGGCAGTGAGCAGTTCTTC.